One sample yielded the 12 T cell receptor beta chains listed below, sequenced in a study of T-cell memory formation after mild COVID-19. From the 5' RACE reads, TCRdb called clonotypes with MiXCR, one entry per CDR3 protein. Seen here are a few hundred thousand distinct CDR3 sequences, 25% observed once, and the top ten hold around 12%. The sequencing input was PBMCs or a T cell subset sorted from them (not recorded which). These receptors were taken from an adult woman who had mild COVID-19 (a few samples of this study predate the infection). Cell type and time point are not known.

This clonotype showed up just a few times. The CDR3 coding sequence is TGTGCCAGCAGCTTTTCGACGGACTACGAGCAGTACTTC. Translating it yields CASSFSTDYEQYF. V and J are TRBV7-9 and TRBJ2-7; D ambiguous. CDR3 length: 13 amino acids. Germline V gene lookup returns CDR1 SEHNR and CDR2 FQNEAQ (reference sequence). Trimming stripped 3 bases from V and 3 bases from J, with 9 bases between.

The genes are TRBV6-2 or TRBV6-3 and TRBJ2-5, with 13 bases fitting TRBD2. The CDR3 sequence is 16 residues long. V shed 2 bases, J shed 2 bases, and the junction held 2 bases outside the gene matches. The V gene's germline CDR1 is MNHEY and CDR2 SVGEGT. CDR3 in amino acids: CASSYLGLAGQETQYF. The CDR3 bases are TGTGCCAGCAGTTACCTGGGACTAGCGGGGCAAGAGACCCAGTACTTC.

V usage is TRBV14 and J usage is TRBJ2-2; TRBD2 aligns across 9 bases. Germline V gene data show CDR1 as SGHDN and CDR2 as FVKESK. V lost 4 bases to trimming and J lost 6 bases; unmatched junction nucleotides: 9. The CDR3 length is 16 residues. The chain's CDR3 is CASSPRGSGRPGELFF. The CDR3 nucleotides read TGTGCCAGCAGCCCCCGCGGTAGCGGGAGACCCGGGGAGCTGTTTTTT.

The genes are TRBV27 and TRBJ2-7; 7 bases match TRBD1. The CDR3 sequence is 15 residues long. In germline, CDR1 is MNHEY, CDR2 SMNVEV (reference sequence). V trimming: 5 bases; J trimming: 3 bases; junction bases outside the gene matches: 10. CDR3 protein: CASSLAGTAHYEQYF. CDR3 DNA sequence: TGTGCCAGCAGTCTCGCCGGGACAGCCCACTACGAGCAGTACTTC.

CDR3 loop: CARKRGGTEAFF. The CDR3 nucleotides are TGTGCCCGTAAACGGGGAGGGACTGAAGCTTTCTTT. V and J are TRBV30 and TRBJ1-1, with no clear D. Germline lookup yields CDR1 GTSNPN and CDR2 SVGIG (reference sequence). The V and J ends lost 8 bases and 5 bases respectively, with 15 bases between them. The CDR3 has 12 residues.

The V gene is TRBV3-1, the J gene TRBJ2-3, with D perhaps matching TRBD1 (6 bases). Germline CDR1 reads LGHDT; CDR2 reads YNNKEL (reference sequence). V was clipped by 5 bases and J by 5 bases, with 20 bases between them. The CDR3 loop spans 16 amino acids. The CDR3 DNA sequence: TGTGCCAGCAGCGACGTATTAATACAGGGTTTAGATACGCAGTATTTT. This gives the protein CASSDVLIQGLDTQYF.

CDR3 in amino acids: CAWSRMSGYEQYF. The CDR3, as DNA: TGTGCCTGGAGCAGAATGAGTGGCTACGAGCAGTACTTC. The chain couples TRBV30 to TRBJ2-7; D gene ambiguous. Trimming shortened V by 3 bases and J by 3 bases, and 12 bases separated the two germline ends. The CDR3 contains 13 residues. Looked up from germline, CDR1 is GTSNPN and CDR2 is SVGIG (reference sequence).

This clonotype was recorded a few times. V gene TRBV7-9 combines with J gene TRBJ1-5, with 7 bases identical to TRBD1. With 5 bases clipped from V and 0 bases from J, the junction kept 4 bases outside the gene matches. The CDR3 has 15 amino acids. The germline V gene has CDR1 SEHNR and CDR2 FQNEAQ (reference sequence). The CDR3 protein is CASSGDSYSNQPQHF. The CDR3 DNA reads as TGTGCCAGCAGCGGGGACAGCTATAGCAATCAGCCCCAGCATTTT. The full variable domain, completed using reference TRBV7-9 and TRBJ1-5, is DTGVSQNPRHKITKRGQNVTFRCDPISEHNRLYWYRQTLGQGPEFLTYFQNEAQLEKSRLLSDRFSAERPKGSFSTLEIQRTEQGDSAMYLCASSGDSYSNQPQHFGDGTRLSIL.

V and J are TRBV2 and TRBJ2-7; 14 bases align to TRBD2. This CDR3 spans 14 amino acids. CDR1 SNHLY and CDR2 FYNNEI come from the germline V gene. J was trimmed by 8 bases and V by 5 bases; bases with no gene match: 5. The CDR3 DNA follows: TGTGCCAGCAGTCCGACTAGCGGGGGGGCGCAGCAGTACTTC. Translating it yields CASSPTSGGAQQYF.

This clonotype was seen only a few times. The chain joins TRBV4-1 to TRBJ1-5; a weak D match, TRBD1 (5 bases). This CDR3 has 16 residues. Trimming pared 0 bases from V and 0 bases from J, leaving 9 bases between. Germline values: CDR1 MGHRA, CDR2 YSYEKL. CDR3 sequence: CASSQDAGRSNQPQHF. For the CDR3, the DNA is TGCGCCAGCAGCCAAGACGCAGGGCGTAGCAATCAGCCCCAGCATTTT.

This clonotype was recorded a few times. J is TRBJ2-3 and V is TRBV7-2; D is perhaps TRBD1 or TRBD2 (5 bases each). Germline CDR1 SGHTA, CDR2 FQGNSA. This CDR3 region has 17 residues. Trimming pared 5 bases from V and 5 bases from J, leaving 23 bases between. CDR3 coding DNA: TGTGCCAGCAGCGTAACCCCCTTGCTCCGGGACCGAGATACGCAGTATTTT. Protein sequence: CASSVTPLLRDRDTQYF.

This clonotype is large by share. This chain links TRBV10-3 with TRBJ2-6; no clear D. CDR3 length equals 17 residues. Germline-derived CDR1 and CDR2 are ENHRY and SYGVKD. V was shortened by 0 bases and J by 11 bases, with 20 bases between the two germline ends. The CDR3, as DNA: TGTGCCATCAGTGAGTCGAAGTCGCCAGGCCCCTCGGACGTCCTGACTTTC. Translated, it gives CAISESKSPGPSDVLTF.